The sequence of this TCR beta chain was determined in a study of blood T cell repertoires in COVID-19. The CDR3 is 13 residues long. Trimming cost V 10 bases and J 0 bases, with 12 bases left between them. CDR1 MNHEY and CDR2 SVGAGI come from the germline V gene. The table lists this clone with a count of one. The method was immunoSEQ multiplex PCR; TCRdb's version includes in-frame clones alone and lacks a portion of them. The data show some 270,000 clones, around nine tenths seen once. Cohort 3 recovery required two negative PCRs, clearance, or symptom resolution. The sequenced sample was PBMCs or T cells enriched from blood (not recorded which). The gene calls are TRBV6-5 and TRBJ1-1; D uncertain. The TCR sequence derives from a woman in her sixties who had recovered from COVID-19. CDR3 coding DNA: TGTGCCATGAAGACGGGTCTGAACACTGAAGCTTTCTTT. As protein: CAMKTGLNTEAFF.